The 28 T cell receptor beta chains listed next were all sequenced from one sample in a study of shared clonotypes between healthy human individuals. Here immunoSEQ multiplex PCR was the method, and the copy in TCRdb shows in-frame clones only, minus some. The sample includes some 490,000 clones, roughly 80% of them seen just once. The sequenced sample was PBMCs. These receptors all come from a woman aged 40 to 50 in good health. Some clones in this sample may be carry-over from other donors' samples.

The sample holds many counts of this clone. V is TRBV10-3 and J is TRBJ1-6; D might be TRBD1 (5 bases). Trimming took 1 base from V and 6 from J, leaving 13 bases between them. The CDR3 totals 16 residues. CDR1 is ENHRY, CDR2 SYGVKD, per germline. The CDR3 protein is CAISELGQSGNSPLHF. CDR3 nucleotide sequence: TGTGCCATCAGTGAGTTGGGGCAGTCCGGTAATTCACCCCTCCACTTT.

The chain combines TRBV6-6 with TRBJ2-5; D perhaps matches TRBD2 (5 bases). The CDR3 spans 15 residues. The V gene lost 6 bases and the J gene lost 0 bases, with 14 bases spanning the gap. Per germline, CDR1 MNHNY and CDR2 SVGAGI (reference sequence). The CDR3 DNA reads TGTGCCAGCAGGGGAGTCAGCGGCTACCAAGAGACCCAGTACTTC. Amino acids: CASRGVSGYQETQYF.

This clone was detected many times. The chain combines TRBV6-4 with TRBJ2-3, with D uncertain. Germline V lookup: CDR1 MRHNA, CDR2 SNTAGT. This CDR3 region has 13 residues. Trimming shortened V by 3 bases and J by 1 base, and 5 bases separated the two germline ends. The CDR3 region has the DNA TGTGCCAGCAGTGAACGGGGCACAGATACGCAGTATTTT. It codes for CASSERGTDTQYF.

This chain links TRBV5-1 with TRBJ2-3, with no clear D. V shed 0 bases and J shed 5 bases, with 10 bases lying between them. Looked up from germline, CDR1 is SGHRS and CDR2 is YFSETQ. This CDR3 spans 14 amino acids. The CDR3 DNA reads as TGCGCCAGCAGCTTGGTAGGGTTTGGAGATACGCAGTATTTT. This encodes CASSLVGFGDTQYF. The entire variable domain, with the rest obtained from reference TRBV5-1 and TRBJ2-3, is as follows: KAGVTQTPRYLIKTRGQQVTLSCSPISGHRSVSWYQQTPGQGLQFLFEYFSETQRNKGNFPGRFSGRQFSNSRSEMNVSTLELGDSALYLCASSLVGFGDTQYFGPGTRLTVL.

In regard to this clone: Since a far larger clone is one base different, this is likely a read error. The gene calls are TRBV5-6 and TRBJ2-7; no firm D call. V lost 4 bases and J 2 bases, leaving 7 bases between the germline ends. The germline gives CDR1 SGHDT, CDR2 YYEEEE. The CDR3 has 12 amino acids. The CDR3 region is CASSLWPYEQYF. The CDR3 nucleotides read TGTGCCAGCAGCCTATGGCCCTACGAGCAGTACTTC.

V is TRBV25-1 and J is TRBJ2-2; the D gene could be TRBD1 or TRBD2 (5 bases each). Germline-derived CDR1 and CDR2 are MGHDK and SYGVNS. The ends were cut back, 3 bases at V and 6 bases at J, with 11 bases in the middle. This CDR3 region has 14 residues. The CDR3 DNA sequence: TGTGCCAGCAGTGAGGGGGATTTAGCCGGGGAGCTGTTTTTT. This codes for CASSEGDLAGELFF.

The rearrangement uses TRBV10-1 and TRBJ2-5, with D perhaps TRBD1 (5 bases). Germline V gene sequence: CDR1 WNHNN, CDR2 SYGVQD (reference sequence). Trimming left V 4 bases short and J 5 bases short, with 14 bases between. This CDR3 region has 14 residues. The CDR3 here is CASSAQGYLETQYF. The CDR3 DNA reads TGCGCCAGCAGTGCCCAGGGCTATCTGGAGACCCAGTACTTC.

The chain is built from TRBV28 and TRBJ1-2; D unresolved. Per the germline V gene, CDR1 is MDHEN and CDR2 is SYDVKM. Trimming left V 3 bases short and J 1 base short, with 15 bases between. CDR3 size: 16 residues. The CDR3 nucleotides are TGTGCCAGCAGTTTGGAAGCCATATCGTATAACTATGGCTACACCTTC. Protein product: CASSLEAISYNYGYTF.

The chain combines TRBV4-1 with TRBJ2-7, with D perhaps matching TRBD2 (6 bases). Germline loops: CDR1 MGHRA, CDR2 YSYEKL. Trimming shortened V by 4 bases and J by 0 bases, and 13 bases separated the two germline ends. The CDR3 is made up of 15 amino acids. The CDR3 DNA sequence: TGCGCCAGCAGCCTCCTAGCGCATGACTCCTACGAGCAGTACTTC. Encoded protein: CASSLLAHDSYEQYF.

This clone was observed a few times. This rearrangement joins TRBV30 to TRBJ1-3, with 10 nucleotides matching TRBD1. This CDR3 is built from 12 residues. Germline CDR1 and CDR2: GTSNPN and SVGIG (reference sequence). Trimming took 4 bases from V and 11 from J; bases not matched to a gene: 5. The CDR3, as DNA: TGTGCCTGGAAGGGGGACAGGGGCCCCATATATTTT. Translation: CAWKGDRGPIYF.

On this clone: Other nucleotide sequences from this sample produce the same CDR3. The chain employs TRBV5-1 and TRBJ2-1; 12 bases agree with TRBD2. The CDR3 has 15 amino acids. Germline lookup yields CDR1 SGHRS and CDR2 YFSETQ. V lost 5 bases and J lost 4; bases outside the gene matches: 4. The chain's CDR3 is CASRLTSGGYNEQFF. CDR3 coding DNA: TGCGCCAGCAGGTTGACTAGCGGGGGTTACAATGAGCAGTTCTTC. Supplemented by reference TRBV5-1 and TRBJ2-1, the full variable domain reads KAGVTQTPRYLIKTRGQQVTLSCSPISGHRSVSWYQQTPGQGLQFLFEYFSETQRNKGNFPGRFSGRQFSNSRSEMNVSTLELGDSALYLCASRLTSGGYNEQFFGPGTRLTVL.

On this clone itself: This probably arose from a read error, given a far larger clone one base away. Other DNA variants within this sample encode the same CDR3. The rearrangement joins TRBV5-4 to TRBJ2-5; D remains unclear. This CDR3 contains 14 residues. Germline V gene lookup returns CDR1 SGHNT and CDR2 YYREEE (reference sequence). The CDR3 DNA reads as TGTGCCAGCAGCGGCCCGACTGGAGAGGAGACACAGTACTTC. Amino acids: CASSGPTGEETQYF. Looking up the rest from reference TRBV5-4 and TRBJ2-5 gives the full variable domain: ETGVTQSPTHLIKTRGQQVTLRCSSQSGHNTVSWYQQALGQGPQFIFQYYREEENGRGNFPPRFSGLQFPNYSSELNVNALELDDSALYLCASSGPTGEETQYFGPGTRLLVL.

Comment on this clone: The likely explanation is a read error, given a far larger clone one base away. The genes are TRBV7-3 and TRBJ1-5, with D tentatively TRBD1 (5 bases). Germline-derived CDR1 and CDR2 are SGHTA and FQGTGA. The V end lost 2 bases, the J end lost 7 bases, and 12 bases lay between the germline ends. The CDR3 consists of 14 residues. The CDR3 DNA follows: TGTGCCAGCAGCTTATTGGGGCGCTGGCAGCCCCAGCATTTT. Translating it yields CASSLLGRWQPQHF.

The rearrangement uses TRBV7-2 and TRBJ2-7, with TRBD2 matching 9 bases. Germline lookup yields CDR1 SGHTA and CDR2 FQGNSA. The length of the CDR3 is 16 residues. V shed 6 bases, J shed 2 bases, and the junction held 11 bases outside the gene matches. CDR3 sequence: CASSFRLAEPPYEQYF. CDR3 bases: TGTGCCAGCAGTTTTCGACTAGCGGAACCCCCCTACGAGCAGTACTTC.

The chain couples TRBV4-1 to TRBJ1-3; D gene unclear. Germline values: CDR1 MGHRA, CDR2 YSYEKL. The V end lost 2 bases, the J end lost 1 base, and 9 bases lay between the germline ends. This CDR3 has 15 residues. The CDR3 sequence: CASSQPWVSGNTIYF. CDR3 coding DNA: TGCGCCAGCAGCCAACCCTGGGTTTCTGGAAACACCATATATTTT.

This clone was picked up a small number of times. This chain uses TRBV4-1 with TRBJ2-6; TRBD1 agrees at 7 bases. V was clipped by 4 bases and J by 2 bases; unmatched bases: 5. The germline gives CDR1 MGHRA, CDR2 YSYEKL. This CDR3 contains 16 residues. The CDR3 sequence: CASSRVQGPGANVLTF. In DNA, the CDR3 is TGCGCCAGCAGCCGCGTACAGGGGCCTGGGGCCAACGTCCTGACTTTC.

V is TRBV7-9 and J is TRBJ2-7, with 7 bases fitting TRBD1. The CDR3 consists of 16 residues. CDR1 and CDR2 from the germline V gene are SEHNR and FQNEAQ (reference sequence). The J segment lost 3 bases and the V segment lost 5 bases, leaving 13 bases of the junction unmatched. Here the CDR3 DNA reads TGTGCCAGCAGCGCTTCCCCCGGACAGGCGTTCTACGAGCAGTACTTC. It is translated as CASSASPGQAFYEQYF.

The table lists this clone with a count of one. J is TRBJ2-1 and V is TRBV5-4; D remains ambiguous. The CDR3 is 14 residues long. V dropped 4 bases and J dropped 0 bases, with 8 bases sitting between them. Germline CDR1 and CDR2: SGHNT and YYREEE (reference sequence). CDR3 sequence (DNA): TGTGCCAGCAGCAGCCGAAGCTCCTACAATGAGCAGTTCTTC. It codes for CASSSRSSYNEQFF.

Turning to this clone: A far larger clone differs by one base, so this is likely a read error. The chain links TRBV7-9 to TRBJ1-1; no firm D call. The germline V and J ends were trimmed by 3 bases and 4 bases, with 12 bases remaining between them. The CDR3 length is 14 residues. Germline lookup yields CDR1 SEHNR and CDR2 FQNEAQ (reference sequence). The CDR3 loop reads CASSFVGVGTEAFF. As DNA, the CDR3 is TGTGCCAGCAGCTTCGTGGGCGTGGGCACTGAAGCTTTCTTT.

The chain has TRBV5-1 and TRBJ1-4; D unclear. The CDR3 runs 16 residues. V was shortened by 0 bases and J by 0 bases, with 9 bases between the two germline ends. Looked up from germline, CDR1 is SGHRS and CDR2 is YFSETQ. The CDR3 here is CASSLDPGSTNEKLFF. The CDR3 DNA follows: TGCGCCAGCAGCTTGGACCCCGGGTCAACTAATGAAAAACTGTTTTTT.

For this clone: Since a far larger clone is one base different, this is likely a read error. The identical CDR3 is also encoded by other nucleotide sequences in the sample. The V gene is TRBV5-1, the J gene TRBJ2-7; D is unclear. The V gene lost 2 bases and the J gene lost 7 bases, with 16 bases spanning the gap. The CDR3 has 14 amino acids. The germline CDR1 and CDR2 sequences are SGHRS and YFSETQ. In DNA, the CDR3 is TGCGCCAGCAGCTTTAACAGCCCCGCCGATGAGCAGTACTTC. Protein product: CASSFNSPADEQYF.

About this clone: This may arise from a read error, as a much more abundant clone is one base away. This chain links TRBV7-2 with TRBJ1-1; D ambiguous. This CDR3 comprises 14 residues. Germline CDR1 SGHTA, CDR2 FQGNSA. CDR3 bases: TGTTCCAGCAGCCATAGACGGTTAAACACTGAAGCTTTCTTT. The encoded protein is CSSSHRRLNTEAFF.

This chain uses TRBV7-2 with TRBJ2-7, with 10 nucleotides matching TRBD1. CDR3 size: 14 residues. Germline V gene lookup returns CDR1 SGHTA and CDR2 FQGNSA. J was trimmed by 2 bases and V by 5 bases; bases with no gene match: 3. CDR3 DNA sequence: TGTGCCAGCAGCCGAGACAGGGGGCCCTACGAGCAGTACTTC. Translated, it gives CASSRDRGPYEQYF.

The chain couples TRBV18 to TRBJ2-4; no clear D. Trimming stripped 0 bases from V and 1 base from J, with 10 bases between. The CDR3 contains 16 residues. Germline CDR1 reads KGHSH; CDR2 reads LQKENI. The CDR3 region has the DNA TGTGCCAGCTCACCACCGGCCGAACGGGCCAAAAACATTCAGTACTTC. It is translated as CASSPPAERAKNIQYF.

In regard to this clone: A far larger clone differs by one base, so this is likely a read error. The same CDR3 is also encoded by other DNA sequences in this sample. J is TRBJ1-4 and V is TRBV7-9; D ambiguous. This CDR3 is built from 13 residues. Germline V gives CDR1 SEHNR, CDR2 FQNEAQ (reference sequence). The CDR3 nucleotides are TGTGCTAGCAGCTCCGGGGCTAATGAAAAACTGTTTTTT. It specifies CASSSGANEKLFF.

This rearrangement joins TRBV6-5 to TRBJ2-1, with 9 positions matching TRBD2. Trimming at V came to 2 bases and at J to 8 bases, leaving 10 bases not matched to a gene. The CDR3 length is 16 residues. Germline values: CDR1 MNHEY, CDR2 SVGAGI. CDR3 coding DNA: TGTGCCAGCAGTTACACCGCTAGCGGGGCCTATGATGAGCAGTTCTTC. This codes for CASSYTASGAYDEQFF.

This clone occurred a few times. This rearrangement joins TRBV30 to TRBJ1-3, with TRBD1 matching 7 bases. The CDR3 contains 16 residues. Germline loops: CDR1 GTSNPN, CDR2 SVGIG (reference sequence). With 4 bases clipped from V and 3 bases from J, the junction kept 12 bases outside the gene matches. CDR3 sequence reads: CAWTSAPGGGGNTIYF. The CDR3 nucleotides are TGTGCCTGGACTTCGGCTCCAGGGGGTGGTGGAAACACCATATATTTT.

This clone came up once. The rearrangement links TRBV6-1 to TRBJ2-6; 7 nucleotides align to TRBD2. The CDR3 runs 15 residues. From germline, CDR1 is MNHNS and CDR2 SASEGT. The ends lost 5 bases at V and 0 bases at J; junction bases unmatched: 1. The CDR3: CASSPGGSGANVLTF. In nucleotides, the CDR3 is TGTGCCAGCAGTCCGGGGGGCTCTGGGGCCAACGTCCTGACTTTC.